This T cell receptor (beta chain) was sequenced for a study of blood T cell repertoires in COVID-19. Study overall: COVID-19 samples collected from the United States, Italy and Spain covered acute and convalescent phases. PBMCs, B-cell-depleted T cells, or T cells provided the cDNA or gDNA that made up the material.

The assay was immunoSEQ multiplex PCR, and TCRdb's table has in-frame clones only and misses some. In the table there are roughly 240,000 clones, about nine tenths of which are singletons. Participant ages covered about 18 to 100 years across 24 US areas. Membership in each cohort depended on participant-reported clinical history. Notes on this clone: The junction differs from germline at one of its ends, possibly a read error.

This CDR3 contains 11 residues. Looked up from germline, CDR1 is ENHRY and CDR2 is SYGVKD. The sample consisted of PBMCs or T cells enriched from blood (not recorded which). The J gene is TRBJ2-1, the V gene TRBV10-3, with D hard to call. The clonotype originates from a woman aged 40 to 49 with acute COVID-19. CDR3 DNA sequence: TGTGCCAGTGACTCCAACAATGAGCAGTTCTTC. Its protein is CASDSNNEQFF.